This T cell receptor beta chain was captured by sequencing in a study of CD8 T cells in ankylosing spondylitis. This clonotype was seen just once. Antigen: not known. Germline lookup yields CDR1 SEHNR and CDR2 FQNEAQ (reference sequence). The ends were cut back, 7 bases at V and 2 bases at J, with 12 bases in the middle. The length of the CDR3 is 14 residues. TCRdb reanalysed the 5' RACE reads using MiXCR and keeps one entry per CDR3 protein. The profile shows 200,000 to 300,000 distinct CDR3 sequences, about 10% of them singletons. Overall study results and limits: Some of these motif variants have turned up before, in reports on reactive arthritis synovial fluid and blood.

The clonotype was recovered from a male donor with ankylosing spondylitis or in good health (not recorded which). This chain links TRBV7-9 with TRBJ2-1; perhaps D is TRBD1 or TRBD2 (5 bases each). The sequencing sample was made of blood, either unsorted or a sorted T cell fraction (not recorded which). The CDR3 bases are TGTGCCAGCACCCCCGGGACCACCTACAATGAGCAGTTCTTC. This translates into CASTPGTTYNEQFF.